One sample yielded the 10 T cell receptor beta chains listed below, sequenced in a study of blood T cell repertoires in COVID-19 (dated by TCRdb to 2020 to 2022). The method was the immunoSEQ multiplex PCR assay. TCRdb stores this immuneACCESS table with in-frame sequences only. Part of the clones is absent; in the studies checked, under half of the shortfall reflects unresolved V genes, and no reason is known for the rest. Here the sample has about 150,000 clones; about four fifths occur a single time. The ten largest account for 2.2% of the sample. Sequenced input: peripheral blood. Receptors were obtained from a man in his 70s with acute or convalescent COVID-19.

The chain combines TRBV5-6 with TRBJ1-2; D perhaps matches TRBD1 (5 bases). The ends were cut back, 2 bases at V and 3 bases at J, with 8 bases in the middle. Germline CDR1 SGHDT, CDR2 YYEEEE. CDR3 length equals 13 residues. CDR3 in amino acids: CASSFGGDYGYTF. In DNA, the CDR3 is TGTGCCAGCAGCTTCGGAGGGGACTATGGCTACACCTTC.

A word on this clone: An end of the junction does not agree with germline; a read error may underlie this. The CDR3 reads CASSRFPGQTTEKLFF. In DNA form, the CDR3 reads TGTGCCAGCAGTCGATTCCCGGGACAGACTACTGAAAAACTGTTTTTT. The V gene is TRBV5-4, the J gene TRBJ1-4, with 7 bases lining up with TRBD1. The CDR3 is 16 amino acids. The germline V gene encodes CDR1 SGHNT and CDR2 YYREEE (reference sequence).

J is TRBJ2-3 and V is TRBV6-5, with 9 bases that match TRBD2. V was clipped by 6 bases and J by 0 bases; unmatched bases: 4. CDR1 and CDR2 (germline): MNHEY, SVGAGI. This CDR3 spans 15 amino acids. CDR3 in amino acids: CASRRSGGSTDTQYF. The CDR3 DNA sequence: TGTGCCAGCAGGCGTAGCGGGGGAAGCACAGATACGCAGTATTTT.

The genes are TRBV19 and TRBJ1-2, with 10 bases identical to TRBD1. V was pared by 6 bases and J by 6 bases, with 4 bases of the junction left unmatched. Germline CDR1 and CDR2: LNHDA and SQIVND (reference sequence). CDR3 size: 13 residues. Here the CDR3 DNA reads TGTGCCAGTAGACCCGGGACAGGGGATGGCTACACCTTC. It yields the protein CASRPGTGDGYTF.

This clone was counted once. This chain uses TRBV4-1 with TRBJ1-4; 7 nucleotides match TRBD1. V lost 4 bases and J lost 8; bases outside the gene matches: 10. CDR3 length: 15 residues. CDR1 and CDR2 (germline): MGHRA, YSYEKL. The CDR3 region has the DNA TGCGCCAGCAGCCCAAGTTCAGGGGGTGAGGAAAAACTGTTTTTT. Amino acids: CASSPSSGGEEKLFF.

The DNA of the CDR3 is TGTGCCAGCTCACCTGAAATGGACAGGGGAACAGATACGCAGTATTTT. Amino acids: CASSPEMDRGTDTQYF. The rearrangement uses TRBV18 and TRBJ2-3; 9 bases line up with TRBD1. Germline V gene data show CDR1 as KGHSH and CDR2 as LQKENI. Losses at the gene ends were 3 bases for V and 3 bases for J; bases not matched to a gene: 7. This CDR3 comprises 16 residues. The variable domain in full, with the rest retrieved from reference TRBV18 and TRBJ2-3, is NAGVMQNPRHLVRRRGQEARLRCSPMKGHSHVYWYRQLPEEGLKFMVYLQKENIIDESGMPKERFSAEFPKEGPSILRIQQVVRGDSAAYFCASSPEMDRGTDTQYFGPGTRLTVL.

The rearrangement uses TRBV27 and TRBJ2-3; 8 bases align to TRBD2. This CDR3 is 16 amino acids long. V lost 2 bases to trimming and J lost 3 bases; unmatched junction nucleotides: 7. CDR1 and CDR2 (germline): MNHEY, SMNVEV (reference sequence). CDR3 sequence reads: CASSLRVAGGTDTQYF. The CDR3 DNA follows: TGTGCCAGCAGTTTACGGGTTGCGGGGGGTACAGATACGCAGTATTTT.

This clone was observed once. CDR3 region: CASSSNRGGSPNEQFF. CDR3 DNA: TGTGCCAGCAGTTCAAATCGTGGCGGGAGTCCCAATGAGCAGTTCTTC. This sequence joins TRBV6-6 and TRBJ2-1; 7 bases agree with TRBD2. Germline V gives CDR1 MNHNY, CDR2 SVGAGI (reference sequence). Trimming removed 4 bases from V and 6 bases from J; junction bases left unmatched: 12. The CDR3 length is 16 residues.

V gene TRBV28 combines with J gene TRBJ2-2, with 7 bases matching TRBD2. V was clipped by 8 bases and J by 6 bases; unmatched bases: 6. Germline-derived CDR1 and CDR2 are MDHEN and SYDVKM. The CDR3 runs 13 residues. CDR3 in DNA: TGTGCCAGCCACTCGGGGGGACCCGGGGAGCTGTTTTTT. Encoded protein: CASHSGGPGELFF.

About this clone: Compared with germline, one end of the junction differs, possibly owing to a read error. This sequence joins TRBV7-9 and TRBJ2-1; D uncertain. The length of the CDR3 is 12 residues. Germline V gives CDR1 SEHNR, CDR2 FQNEAQ (reference sequence). The CDR3 protein is CASSLVENEQFF. The DNA for the CDR3 is TGTGCCAGCAGTTTAGTGGAGAATGAGCAGTTCTTC.